These 22 T cell receptor beta chains originate from one sample sequenced in a study of T-cell memory formation after mild COVID-19 (dated by TCRdb to the early 2020s). Library construction relied on 5' RACE. Instrument on record: Illumina NovaSeq 6000. The public reads were quality trimmed at Q25 with fastp and then assembled into clones with MiXCR by TCRdb, keeping productive beta chains. Here each entry gathers all rows of one CDR3 protein and keeps the most common genes and DNA. The sample profile shows almost 550,000 distinct CDR3 sequences; approximately 20% of them were found once. Of the sample, roughly an eighth is held by the ten largest clones. The sequenced material came from PBMCs or a T cell subset sorted from them (not recorded which). All receptors derive from an adult woman who had mild COVID-19 (a few samples of this study predate the infection). The sample titles of this study are shuffled in the database, so cell type and time point are left out; the donor was told from shared clones.

This clonotype appeared a single time. CDR3 nucleotide sequence: TGTGCCAGCAGTCCTCGTGTCCGGACAGGGCGGTTAGCGGGTGGGTTTCGTGAGCAGTTCTTC. Protein product: CASSPRVRTGRLAGGFREQFF. V usage is TRBV28 and J usage is TRBJ2-1, with a possible D match to TRBD1 (8 bases). The CDR3 is made up of 21 amino acids. V shed 5 bases and J shed 9 bases, with 38 bases lying between them. Germline-derived CDR1 and CDR2 are MDHEN and SYDVKM. The full variable domain, completed using reference TRBV28 and TRBJ2-1, is DVKVTQSSRYLVKRTGEKVFLECVQDMDHENMFWYRQDPGLGLRLIYFSYDVKMKEKGDIPEGYSVSREKKERFSLILESASTNQTSMYLCASSPRVRTGRLAGGFREQFFGPGTRLTVL.

This clonotype was counted a few times. The rearrangement links TRBV30 to TRBJ2-1; D is undetermined. Between the trimmed V and J ends, which lost 0 bases and 10 bases, there was a span of 7 bases. The CDR3 is made up of 11 amino acids. The germline CDR1 and CDR2 sequences are GTSNPN and SVGIG (reference sequence). CDR3 in DNA: TGTGCCTGGAGTGTAACCCTAGAGCAGTTCTTC. Protein: CAWSVTLEQFF.

This clonotype was seen a few times. The CDR3 reads CASSPAVAQETQYF. CDR3 nucleotides: TGTGCCAGCAGCCCAGCCGTAGCTCAAGAGACCCAGTACTTC. The chain employs TRBV7-2 and TRBJ2-5; the D is unclear. Germline V gene lookup returns CDR1 SGHTA and CDR2 FQGNSA. This CDR3 contains 14 residues. Trimming took off 5 bases at V and 2 bases at J, with 12 bases between the two ends. Complete variable domain (other parts from reference TRBV7-2 and TRBJ2-5): GAGVSQSPSNKVTEKGKDVELRCDPISGHTALYWYRQSLGQGLEFLIYFQGNSAPDKSGLPSDRFSAERTGGSVSTLTIQRTQQEDSAVYLCASSPAVAQETQYFGPGTRLLVL.

This clonotype was observed a few times. This chain links TRBV7-2 with TRBJ1-2; 11 positions agree with TRBD1. V trimming: 4 bases; J trimming: 7 bases; junction bases outside the gene matches: 5. The germline gives CDR1 SGHTA, CDR2 FQGNSA. CDR3 size: 14 residues. CDR3 DNA sequence: TGTGCCAGCAGCTACCCTGGGACAGGGGGTGGCTACACCTTC. Encoded protein: CASSYPGTGGGYTF.

This clonotype was counted only a few times. The chain combines TRBV6-5 with TRBJ1-1; D possibly corresponds to TRBD1 (5 bases). The germline gives CDR1 MNHEY, CDR2 SVGAGI. Trimming removed 2 bases at V and 1 base at J, with 8 bases between. The CDR3 consists of 14 residues. CDR3 nucleotides: TGTGCCAGCAGTTACCGACAGAAGAACACTGAAGCTTTCTTT. Its protein product is CASSYRQKNTEAFF.

This clonotype was counted many times. This chain links TRBV9 with TRBJ2-1, with TRBD2 matching over 7 bases. Germline V lookup: CDR1 SGDLS, CDR2 YYNGEE. Trimming cost V 4 bases and J 7 bases; bases outside gene matches: 8. The CDR3 extends over 14 amino acids. The CDR3 is CASSPSWGGNEQFF. CDR3 in DNA: TGTGCCAGCAGCCCTTCCTGGGGGGGGAATGAGCAGTTCTTC. The entire variable domain, with the rest obtained from reference TRBV9 and TRBJ2-1, is as follows: DSGVTQTPKHLITATGQRVTLRCSPRSGDLSVYWYQQSLDQGLQFLIQYYNGEERAKGNILERFSAQQFPDLHSELNLSSLELGDSALYFCASSPSWGGNEQFFGPGTRLTVL.

This clonotype was detected only a few times. This chain links TRBV20-1 with TRBJ2-3; 11 bases map to TRBD2. The germline CDR1 and CDR2 sequences are DFQATT and SNEGSKA (reference sequence). The CDR3 extends over 16 amino acids. V was pared by 5 bases and J by 0 bases, with 7 bases of the junction left unmatched. CDR3 in DNA: TGCAGTGCTGAACTACTAGCGGGGGTTAGCACAGATACGCAGTATTTT. As protein: CSAELLAGVSTDTQYF.

This clonotype was found many times. The V gene is TRBV5-5, the J gene TRBJ2-7; 8 bases line up with TRBD1. Looked up from germline, CDR1 is SGHKS and CDR2 is YYEKEE (reference sequence). The CDR3 totals 16 residues. V was clipped by 0 bases and J by 0 bases; unmatched bases: 5. CDR3 loop: CASSLGRDRGSYEQYF. CDR3 coding DNA: TGTGCCAGCAGCTTGGGTCGAGACAGGGGCTCCTACGAGCAGTACTTC. The full variable domain, in which reference TRBV5-5 and TRBJ2-7 provide the parts outside the CDR3, is DAGVTQSPTHLIKTRGQQVTLRCSPISGHKSVSWYQQVLGQGPQFIFQYYEKEERGRGNFPDRFSARQFPNYSSELNVNALLLGDSALYLCASSLGRDRGSYEQYFGPGTRLTVT.

This clonotype came up a few times. The V call is TRBV20-1, the J call TRBJ1-5; perhaps TRBD1 as D (6 bases). Trimming cost V 5 bases and J 5 bases, with 13 bases left between them. The CDR3 has 13 residues. Germline values: CDR1 DFQATT, CDR2 SNEGSKA (reference sequence). The CDR3 region is CSAGGGSDQPQHF. The CDR3 region has the DNA TGCAGTGCTGGGGGGGGCAGTGATCAGCCCCAGCATTTT.

This clonotype was seen once. The chain has TRBV18 and TRBJ2-5, with D tentatively TRBD1 or TRBD2 (6 bases each). In germline, CDR1 is KGHSH, CDR2 LQKENI. The CDR3 has 16 residues. The germline V and J ends were trimmed by 0 bases and 5 bases, with 16 bases remaining between them. The CDR3, as DNA: TGTGCCAGCTCACCACCGGAGGGGGTTGGGTCGGAGACCCAGTACTTC. Protein: CASSPPEGVGSETQYF.

The chain combines TRBV7-9 with TRBJ2-3; 10 bases agree with TRBD1. Germline CDR1 is SEHNR and CDR2 is FQNEAQ (reference sequence). This CDR3 has 16 amino acids. The junction had 7 bases not matched to a gene; V was cut back by 4 bases and J by 3 bases. The CDR3 loop is CASSYGTGAGTDTQYF. CDR3 nucleotide sequence: TGTGCCAGCAGCTACGGGACAGGGGCCGGGACAGATACGCAGTATTTT.

This clonotype was found many times. The chain recombines TRBV24-1 with TRBJ2-1; D gene ambiguous. V was trimmed by 4 bases and J by 0 bases, leaving 6 bases between them. CDR1 and CDR2 from the germline V gene are KGHDR and SFDVKD. The CDR3 length is 14 residues. The CDR3 bases are TGTGCCACCAGTGACCTGAGCTCCTACAATGAGCAGTTCTTC. This encodes CATSDLSSYNEQFF.

This clonotype was found a few times. V usage is TRBV30 and J usage is TRBJ1-1, with D uncertain. Trimming removed 6 bases at V and 0 bases at J, with 11 bases between. In germline, CDR1 is GTSNPN, CDR2 SVGIG (reference sequence). The CDR3 consists of 13 residues. The CDR3 loop reads CACNPDVNTEAFF. The CDR3 nucleotides read TGTGCCTGTAATCCGGATGTGAACACTGAAGCTTTCTTT. Together with reference TRBV30 and TRBJ1-1, the CDR3 gives the full variable domain: SQTIHQWPATLVQPVGSPLSLECTVEGTSNPNLYWYRQAAGRGLQLLFYSVGIGQISSEVPQNLSASRPQDRQFILSSKKLLLSDSGFYLCACNPDVNTEAFFGQGTRLTVV.

J is TRBJ1-5 and V is TRBV3-1; D gene ambiguous. V was trimmed by 4 bases and J by 3 bases, leaving 10 bases between them. Germline CDR1 reads LGHDT; CDR2 reads YNNKEL (reference sequence). This CDR3 is built from 14 residues. The CDR3, as DNA: TGTGCCAGCAGCCGGAGCACAGTCAATCAGCCCCAGCATTTT. As protein: CASSRSTVNQPQHF.

The genes are TRBV2 and TRBJ2-2; 9 bases match TRBD2. Germline CDR1 reads SNHLY; CDR2 reads FYNNEI. Trimming cost V 6 bases and J 4 bases; bases outside gene matches: 12. The CDR3 runs 17 residues. CDR3 residues: CASRRLAGTTGTGELFF. Written as DNA, the CDR3 is TGTGCCAGCAGGAGGCTAGCGGGAACAACGGGCACCGGGGAGCTGTTTTTT.

The chain employs TRBV12-3 or TRBV12-4 and TRBJ1-5; tentatively, D is TRBD1 (5 bases). V lost 6 bases and J lost 0, with 9 bases in between. This CDR3 contains 14 residues. CDR3 loop: CASRGGISNQPQHF. The CDR3 DNA reads as TGTGCCAGCAGGGGGGGAATTAGCAATCAGCCCCAGCATTTT.

This clonotype has only a few counts. The chain employs TRBV4-1 and TRBJ2-4; TRBD2 matches 14 bases. J was trimmed by 2 bases and V by 1 base; bases with no gene match: 7. The CDR3 loop spans 19 amino acids. CDR1 and CDR2 (germline): MGHRA, YSYEKL. Here the CDR3 reads CASSQGLAGGAGTKNIQYF. CDR3 nucleotides: TGCGCCAGCAGCCAAGGACTAGCGGGGGGGGCTGGGACCAAAAACATTCAGTACTTC.

V usage is TRBV25-1 and J usage is TRBJ2-1, with 10 bases identical to TRBD1. Germline loops: CDR1 MGHDK, CDR2 SYGVNS. Losses at the gene ends were 6 bases for V and 7 bases for J; bases not matched to a gene: 9. The CDR3 sequence is 15 residues long. This chain's CDR3 is CASSSTGGRNNEQFF. As DNA, the CDR3 is TGTGCCAGCAGCTCGACAGGGGGCCGGAATAATGAGCAGTTCTTC.

The chain recombines TRBV5-8 with TRBJ2-1, with D perhaps TRBD1 (5 bases). V was cut by 1 base and J by 2 bases, with 19 bases left in between. In germline, CDR1 is SGHTS, CDR2 YDEGEE. The CDR3 has 18 amino acids. The CDR3 DNA is TGTGCCAGCAGCTTGAATGGTCGGAAAGGGGCTGCCTACAATGAGCAGTTCTTC. Translating it yields CASSLNGRKGAAYNEQFF.

This clonotype has more than one count but fewer than ten. The chain carries TRBV4-3 and TRBJ2-1; the match to TRBD2 covers 12 bases. V shed 3 bases, J shed 1 base, and the junction held 7 bases outside the gene matches. Germline lookup yields CDR1 LGHNA and CDR2 YSLEER. This CDR3 has 18 residues. The CDR3 nucleotides are TGCGCCAGCAGCCATAGGACTAGCGGGGACAGATCCTACAATGAGCAGTTCTTC. Its translation: CASSHRTSGDRSYNEQFF.

V gene TRBV4-3 combines with J gene TRBJ2-3; D may be TRBD1 or TRBD2 (5 bases each). The CDR3 spans 14 residues. The germline V gene has CDR1 LGHNA and CDR2 YSLEER. V lost 1 base and J 2 bases, leaving 7 bases between the germline ends. CDR3: CASSQGGTTDTQYF. CDR3 DNA sequence: TGCGCCAGCAGCCAAGGAGGGACCACAGATACGCAGTATTTT.

The chain links TRBV7-3 to TRBJ2-2, with D tentatively TRBD2 (5 bases). With 6 bases removed from V and 7 bases from J, the gap between germline ends came to 15 bases. CDR1 and CDR2 from the germline V gene are SGHTA and FQGTGA. This CDR3 spans 14 amino acids. CDR3 amino acids: CASSVTGMDGELFF. The CDR3 bases are TGTGCCAGCAGTGTAACGGGAATGGACGGGGAGCTGTTTTTT.